This T cell receptor beta chain derives from a study of cytomegalovirus exposure and HLA in healthy donors. Study results and caveats: V- and J-gene trimming in TCR beta was tied to a missense DCLRE1C variant by an analysis performed later. Relative to equally common others, HLA-associated TCR beta chains showed greater clonal expansion in a later analysis.

Trimming cost V 0 bases and J 8 bases, with 10 bases left between them. Germline CDR1 is MGHRA and CDR2 is YSYEKL. This CDR3 comprises 13 residues. On this clone: What it binds is unknown.

Both 60 Vbeta primers and 13 Jbeta primers went into the PCR. Clones were sequenced by immunoSEQ multiplex PCR, and TCRdb holds only the in-frame ones, with some missing. The sample consists of 150,000 to 200,000 clones, 65% to 85% of them appearing once. The receptor was derived from a girl aged 5-17 years in good health and CMV-seropositive. The genes are TRBV4-1 and TRBJ1-2; D is possibly TRBD1 (5 bases). The material sequenced was PBMCs. CDR3 DNA: TGCGCCAGCAGCCAAGATGGGAGGGACGGCTACACCTTC. It yields the protein CASSQDGRDGYTF.